The 8 T cell receptor beta chains below were found in one sample sequenced in a study of blood T cell repertoires in COVID-19. Some clones are missing from TCRdb's copy, which holds only in-frame ones; the method was immunoSEQ multiplex PCR. This table has about 400,000 clones, roughly 87% appearing once. Sequenced: PBMCs or T cells enriched from blood (not recorded which). These TCRs come from a woman in her thirties or forties with acute COVID-19.

This clone was counted once. Other DNA sequences in the same sample also yield this CDR3. This chain links TRBV27 with TRBJ1-2, with 11 bases matching TRBD1. This CDR3 has 15 residues. Germline assignment: CDR1 MNHEY and CDR2 SMNVEV (reference sequence). With V trimmed by 5 bases and J by 3 bases, 5 bases remained unmatched. This CDR3 reads CASSPWTGGDYGYTF. CDR3 DNA: TGTGCCAGCAGTCCATGGACAGGGGGCGACTATGGCTACACCTTC.

The chain carries TRBV6-4 and TRBJ2-1, with D tentatively TRBD2 (6 bases). The V end lost 6 bases, the J end lost 0 bases, and 12 bases lay between the germline ends. From germline, CDR1 is MRHNA and CDR2 SNTAGT. CDR3 size: 15 residues. The CDR3 nucleotides are TGTGCCAGCAGCGGGAGCGAGAGCTCCTACAATGAGCAGTTCTTC. Protein product: CASSGSESSYNEQFF.

This rearrangement joins TRBV24-1 to TRBJ1-6; D is unresolved. Germline CDR1 is KGHDR and CDR2 is SFDVKD. The CDR3 consists of 18 residues. Trimming pared 3 bases from V and 5 bases from J, leaving 19 bases between. The CDR3 sequence: CATSDLPPRGLNNSPLHF. For the CDR3, the DNA is TGTGCCACCAGTGATCTCCCTCCCCGCGGGCTCAATAATTCACCCCTCCACTTT.

Only one count was recorded for this clone. This chain uses TRBV13 with TRBJ2-2, with 15 bases identical to TRBD2. Losses at the gene ends were 5 bases for V and 3 bases for J; bases not matched to a gene: 1. The length of the CDR3 is 16 residues. The V gene's germline CDR1 is PRHDT and CDR2 FYEKMQ (reference sequence). This CDR3 is CASSRTSGGDTGELFF. The DNA of the CDR3 is TGTGCCAGCAGCCGGACTAGCGGGGGGGACACCGGGGAGCTGTTTTTT.

The V call is TRBV6-5, the J call TRBJ2-5; maybe TRBD2 (5 bases). The CDR3 spans 13 residues. CDR1 is MNHEY, CDR2 SVGAGI, per germline. Trimming removed 2 bases at V and 2 bases at J, with 6 bases between. The CDR3, as DNA: TGTGCCAGCAGTTACGGACTGCAAGAGACCCAGTACTTC. Protein product: CASSYGLQETQYF.

The sample holds one count of this clone. The chain recombines TRBV19 with TRBJ1-5; TRBD1 matches at 7 bases. The J segment lost 5 bases and the V segment lost 7 bases, leaving 14 bases of the junction unmatched. The length of the CDR3 is 16 residues. Germline V lookup: CDR1 LNHDA, CDR2 SQIVND (reference sequence). The DNA of the CDR3 is TGTGCCAGTATCCCACAGCAGGGACAGTTCCATCAGCCCCAGCATTTT. Residues: CASIPQQGQFHQPQHF.

The chain couples TRBV30 to TRBJ1-2; the D is unclear. Germline V gene data show CDR1 as GTSNPN and CDR2 as SVGIG (reference sequence). The V end was cut by 1 base, the J end by 8 bases, with 11 bases between. The CDR3 sequence is 12 residues long. This CDR3 reads CAWSESDSGYTF. For the CDR3, the DNA is TGTGCCTGGAGTGAATCAGATAGCGGCTACACCTTC.

The rearrangement joins TRBV5-4 to TRBJ1-3; perhaps TRBD1 as D (6 bases). V was clipped by 0 bases and J by 0 bases, with 16 bases between them. This CDR3 has 18 amino acids. Germline CDR1 is SGHNT and CDR2 is YYREEE (reference sequence). The CDR3, as DNA: TGTGCCAGCAGCTTGGCGGGTGAAGGGGGTCTCTCTGGAAACACCATATATTTT. This codes for CASSLAGEGGLSGNTIYF. The full variable domain, with the rest looked up from reference TRBV5-4 and TRBJ1-3, is ETGVTQSPTHLIKTRGQQVTLRCSSQSGHNTVSWYQQALGQGPQFIFQYYREEENGRGNFPPRFSGLQFPNYSSELNVNALELDDSALYLCASSLAGEGGLSGNTIYFGEGSWLTVV.